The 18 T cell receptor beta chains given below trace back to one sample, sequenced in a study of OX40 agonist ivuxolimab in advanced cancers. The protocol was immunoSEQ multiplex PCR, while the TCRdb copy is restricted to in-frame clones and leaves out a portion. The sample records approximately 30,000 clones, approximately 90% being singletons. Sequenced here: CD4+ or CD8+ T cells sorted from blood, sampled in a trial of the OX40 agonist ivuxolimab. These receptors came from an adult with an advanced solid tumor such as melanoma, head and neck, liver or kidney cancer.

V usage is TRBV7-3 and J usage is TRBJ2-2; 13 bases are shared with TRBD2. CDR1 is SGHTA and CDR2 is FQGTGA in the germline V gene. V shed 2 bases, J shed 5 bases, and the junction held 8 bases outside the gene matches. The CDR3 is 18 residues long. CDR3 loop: CASSLYSPGLAGTGELFF. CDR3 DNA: TGTGCCAGCAGCTTATACTCCCCGGGACTAGCGGGAACCGGGGAGCTGTTTTTT.

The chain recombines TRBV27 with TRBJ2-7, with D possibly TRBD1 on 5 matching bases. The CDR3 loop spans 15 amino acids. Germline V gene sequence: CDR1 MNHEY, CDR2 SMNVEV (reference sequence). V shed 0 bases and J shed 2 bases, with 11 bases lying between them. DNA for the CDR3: TGTGCCAGCAGTTTATCGATACAGGCTACCTACGAGCAGTACTTC. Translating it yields CASSLSIQATYEQYF.

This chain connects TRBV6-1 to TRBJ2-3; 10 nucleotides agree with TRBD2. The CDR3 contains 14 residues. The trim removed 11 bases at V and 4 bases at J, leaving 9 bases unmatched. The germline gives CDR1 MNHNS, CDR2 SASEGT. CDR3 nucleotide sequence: TGTGCCGGGGGGGCTAGCGGGAGCCCAGATACGCAGTATTTT. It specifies CAGGASGSPDTQYF.

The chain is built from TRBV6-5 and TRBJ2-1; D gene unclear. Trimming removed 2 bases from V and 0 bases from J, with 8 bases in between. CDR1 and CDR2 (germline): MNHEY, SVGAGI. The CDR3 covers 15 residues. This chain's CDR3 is CASSYGTSSYNEQFF. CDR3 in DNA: TGTGCCAGCAGTTACGGAACTTCCTCCTACAATGAGCAGTTCTTC.

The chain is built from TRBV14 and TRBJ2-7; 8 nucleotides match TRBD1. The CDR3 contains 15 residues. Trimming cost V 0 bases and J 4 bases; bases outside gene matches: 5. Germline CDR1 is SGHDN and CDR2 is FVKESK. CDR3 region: CASSQDRGRLYEQYF. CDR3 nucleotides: TGTGCCAGCAGCCAAGACAGGGGGCGACTATACGAGCAGTACTTC. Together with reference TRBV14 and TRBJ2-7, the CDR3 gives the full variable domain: EAGVTQFPSHSVIEKGQTVTLRCDPISGHDNLYWYRRVMGKEIKFLLHFVKESKQDESGMPNNRFLAERTGGTYSTLKVQPAELEDSGVYFCASSQDRGRLYEQYFGPGTRLTVT.

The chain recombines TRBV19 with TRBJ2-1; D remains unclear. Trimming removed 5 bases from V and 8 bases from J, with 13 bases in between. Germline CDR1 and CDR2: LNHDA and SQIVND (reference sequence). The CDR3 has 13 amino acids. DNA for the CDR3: TGTGCCAGTAGTTTAGCAAGATGGGATGAGCAGTTCTTC. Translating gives CASSLARWDEQFF.

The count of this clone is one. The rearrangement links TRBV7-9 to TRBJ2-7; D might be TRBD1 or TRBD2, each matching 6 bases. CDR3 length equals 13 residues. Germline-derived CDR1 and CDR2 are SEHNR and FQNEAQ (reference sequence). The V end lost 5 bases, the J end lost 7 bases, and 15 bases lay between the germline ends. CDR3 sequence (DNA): TGTGCCAGCAGCCCACTGGGGGGCTTAGAGCAGTACTTC. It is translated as CASSPLGGLEQYF. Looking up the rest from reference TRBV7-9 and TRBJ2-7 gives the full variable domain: DTGVSQNPRHKITKRGQNVTFRCDPISEHNRLYWYRQTLGQGPEFLTYFQNEAQLEKSRLLSDRFSAERPKGSFSTLEIQRTEQGDSAMYLCASSPLGGLEQYFGPGTRLTVT.

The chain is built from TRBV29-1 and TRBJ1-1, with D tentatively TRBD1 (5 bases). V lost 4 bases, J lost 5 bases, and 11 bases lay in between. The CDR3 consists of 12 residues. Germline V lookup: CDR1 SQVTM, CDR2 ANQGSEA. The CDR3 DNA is TGCAGCGTTGGGGGCCTGGAAACTGAAGCTTTCTTT. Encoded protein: CSVGGLETEAFF.

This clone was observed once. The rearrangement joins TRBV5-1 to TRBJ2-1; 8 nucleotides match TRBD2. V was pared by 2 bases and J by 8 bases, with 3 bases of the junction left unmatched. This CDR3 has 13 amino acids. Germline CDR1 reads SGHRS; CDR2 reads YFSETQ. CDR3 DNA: TGCGCCAGCAGCTTAGCGGGAGTCGATGAGCAGTTCTTC. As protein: CASSLAGVDEQFF.

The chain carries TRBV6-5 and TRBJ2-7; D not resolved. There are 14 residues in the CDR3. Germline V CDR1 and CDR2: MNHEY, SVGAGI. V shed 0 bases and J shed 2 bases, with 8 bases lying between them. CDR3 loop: CASSYSSDPYEQYF. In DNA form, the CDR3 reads TGTGCCAGCAGTTACTCGTCAGACCCCTACGAGCAGTACTTC.

In DNA form, the CDR3 reads TGTGCCAGCAGCTTACTCGGACCGGTCTTAAGGGACTATGGCTACACCTTC. It translates to CASSLLGPVLRDYGYTF. V gene TRBV11-2 combines with J gene TRBJ1-2, with D unclear. Trimming pared 2 bases from V and 3 bases from J, leaving 19 bases between. The CDR3 totals 17 residues. The germline gives CDR1 SGHAT, CDR2 FQNNGV.

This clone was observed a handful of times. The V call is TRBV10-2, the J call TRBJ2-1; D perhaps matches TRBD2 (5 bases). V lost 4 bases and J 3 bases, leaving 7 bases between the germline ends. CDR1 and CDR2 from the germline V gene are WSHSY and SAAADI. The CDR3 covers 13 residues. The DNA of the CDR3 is TGCGCCAGCAGTGCCAGCGGCTACAATGAGCAGTTCTTC. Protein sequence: CASSASGYNEQFF.

The chain's CDR3 is CASSRGSYNEQFF. Written as DNA, the CDR3 is TGTGCCAGCAGCAGGGGTTCCTACAATGAGCAGTTCTTC. This chain uses TRBV7-6 with TRBJ2-1; a weak D match, TRBD1 (5 bases). V lost 5 bases and J 1 base, leaving 6 bases between the germline ends. The germline V gene encodes CDR1 SGHVS and CDR2 FNYEAQ. The CDR3 is 13 residues long.

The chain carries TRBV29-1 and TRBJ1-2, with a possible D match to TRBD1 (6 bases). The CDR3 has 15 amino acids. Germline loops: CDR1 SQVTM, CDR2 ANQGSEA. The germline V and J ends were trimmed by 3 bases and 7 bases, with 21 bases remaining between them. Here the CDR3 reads CSVESFGPGDGGYTF. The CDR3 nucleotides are TGCAGCGTTGAGAGTTTTGGGCCAGGGGATGGTGGCTACACCTTC.

The CDR3 DNA reads TGTGCCAGCAGCCCCCCAAGAGGGACAAAACAAGAGACCCAGTACTTC. Translated, it gives CASSPPRGTKQETQYF. The genes are TRBV9 and TRBJ2-5; weak D call: TRBD1 (6 bases). The V gene lost 4 bases and the J gene lost 2 bases, with 18 bases spanning the gap. The V gene's germline CDR1 is SGDLS and CDR2 YYNGEE. The CDR3 covers 16 residues.

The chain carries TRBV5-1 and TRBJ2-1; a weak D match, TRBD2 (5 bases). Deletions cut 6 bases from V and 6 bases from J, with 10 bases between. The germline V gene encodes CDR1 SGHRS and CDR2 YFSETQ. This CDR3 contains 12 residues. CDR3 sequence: CASITGSNEQFF. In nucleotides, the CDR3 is TGCGCCAGCATAACGGGGTCCAATGAGCAGTTCTTC. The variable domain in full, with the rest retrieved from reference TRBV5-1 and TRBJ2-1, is KAGVTQTPRYLIKTRGQQVTLSCSPISGHRSVSWYQQTPGQGLQFLFEYFSETQRNKGNFPGRFSGRQFSNSRSEMNVSTLELGDSALYLCASITGSNEQFFGPGTRLTVL.

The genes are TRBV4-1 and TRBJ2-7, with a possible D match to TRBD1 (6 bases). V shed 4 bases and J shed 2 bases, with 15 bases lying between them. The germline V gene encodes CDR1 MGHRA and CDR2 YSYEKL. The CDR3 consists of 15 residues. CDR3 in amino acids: CASSPLIGGPYEQYF. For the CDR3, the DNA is TGCGCCAGCAGCCCGTTAATAGGGGGACCCTACGAGCAGTACTTC.

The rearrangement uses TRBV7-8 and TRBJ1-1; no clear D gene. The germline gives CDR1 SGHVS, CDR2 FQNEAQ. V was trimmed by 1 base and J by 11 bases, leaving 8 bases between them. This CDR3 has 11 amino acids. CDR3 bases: TGTGCCAGCAGCTTAGGTATCTTGGCTTTCTTT. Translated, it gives CASSLGILAFF.